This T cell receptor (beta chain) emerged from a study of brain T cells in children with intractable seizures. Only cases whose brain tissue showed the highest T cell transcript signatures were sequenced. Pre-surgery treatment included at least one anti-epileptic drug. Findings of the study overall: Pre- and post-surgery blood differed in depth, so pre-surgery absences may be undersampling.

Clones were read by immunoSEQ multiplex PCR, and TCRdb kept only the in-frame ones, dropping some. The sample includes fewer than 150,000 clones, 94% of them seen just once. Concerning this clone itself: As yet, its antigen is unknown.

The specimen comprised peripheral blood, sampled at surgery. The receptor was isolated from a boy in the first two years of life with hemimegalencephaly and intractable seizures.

Here the CDR3 reads CASSQASGRVMYEQYF. The CDR3 nucleotides read TGTGCCAGCAGCCAAGCGAGCGGGAGGGTAATGTACGAGCAGTACTTC. J is TRBJ2-7 and V is TRBV4-2; TRBD2 aligns across 10 bases. The V and J ends lost 1 base and 4 bases, in that order; junction bases with no gene match: 7. The CDR3 extends over 16 amino acids. CDR1 and CDR2 (germline): LGHNA, YNFKEQ.